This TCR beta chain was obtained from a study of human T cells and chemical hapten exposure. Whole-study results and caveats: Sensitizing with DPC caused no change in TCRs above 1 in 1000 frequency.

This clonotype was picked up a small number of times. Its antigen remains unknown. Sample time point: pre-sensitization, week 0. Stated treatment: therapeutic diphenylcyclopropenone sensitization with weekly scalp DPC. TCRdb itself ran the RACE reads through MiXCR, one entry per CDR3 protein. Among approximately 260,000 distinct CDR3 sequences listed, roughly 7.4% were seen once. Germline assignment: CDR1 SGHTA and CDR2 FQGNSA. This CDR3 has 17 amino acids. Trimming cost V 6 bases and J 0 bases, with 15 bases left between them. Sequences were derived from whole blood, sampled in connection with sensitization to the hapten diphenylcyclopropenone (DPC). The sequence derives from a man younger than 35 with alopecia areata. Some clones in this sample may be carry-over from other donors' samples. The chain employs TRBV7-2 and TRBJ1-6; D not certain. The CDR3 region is CASSLKGLSSYNSPLHF. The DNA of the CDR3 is TGTGCCAGCAGTCTCAAAGGGCTCAGCTCCTATAATTCACCCCTCCACTTT.